Listed here are 26 T cell receptor beta chains from one sample, sequenced in a study of response to subunit inactivated influenza vaccine (dated by TCRdb to 2016 to 2019). Library creation used RT-PCR. Sequencing used an Illumina HiSeq 2500. TCRdb trimmed public reads at Q25 via fastp, called clones via MiXCR and kept in-frame beta chains. Every distinct CDR3 protein forms one entry, paired with its most common genes and DNA. The sample has 150,000 to 200,000 distinct CDR3 sequences on record, approximately 12% of them singletons. The ten largest clones capture 25% to 30% of the sample. These data were also reused for a study on T cells expressing NK-cell markers. Drawing on the second study: TCR beta cDNA libraries were prepared using 5'RACE template switching, which introduced a universal primer site and unique molecular identifiers.

This material consisted of CD8+ T cells sorted from PBMCs, taken 11 to 12 days after vaccination. The receptors originated from a man aged 50 to 60 who received an inactivated influenza vaccine. Donor details come from another sample of the same person, matched by shared clones.

The chain links TRBV5-7 to TRBJ1-1; D not resolved. TRBV5-7 is sorted into the ORF group, with uncertain function. This CDR3 has 12 amino acids. Deletions cut 4 bases from V and 6 bases from J, with 10 bases between. CDR3 amino acids: CASSPGIPEAFF. The CDR3 nucleotides are TGTGCCAGCAGCCCGGGGATCCCTGAAGCTTTCTTT.

This clonotype was detected ten times or more. This sequence joins TRBV5-6 and TRBJ1-1; D not certain. V shed 4 bases and J shed 1 base, with 11 bases lying between them. CDR1 and CDR2 (germline): SGHDT, YYEEEE. The CDR3 runs 14 residues. CDR3 in DNA: TGTGCCAGCAGCCCGTTTGTGCGGAACACTGAAGCTTTCTTT. Protein product: CASSPFVRNTEAFF.

The rearrangement links TRBV28 to TRBJ2-3; no reliable D call. CDR3 size: 15 residues. The V and J ends lost 5 bases and 2 bases respectively, with 14 bases between them. Germline V gene sequence: CDR1 MDHEN, CDR2 SYDVKM. The CDR3 reads CASSVTPSLTDTQYF. CDR3 sequence (DNA): TGTGCCAGCAGTGTAACACCGTCACTCACAGATACGCAGTATTTT.

The V gene is TRBV29-1, the J gene TRBJ2-1; D not resolved. The CDR3 covers 10 residues. Trimming removed 7 bases at V and 8 bases at J, with 9 bases between. Looked up from germline, CDR1 is SQVTM and CDR2 is ANQGSEA. CDR3: CSGQDYEQFF. The CDR3 DNA follows: TGCAGCGGCCAGGATTATGAGCAGTTCTTC.

This clonotype was recorded a few times. This chain links TRBV18 with TRBJ2-2; no clear D gene. The CDR3 runs 14 residues. Trimming pared 2 bases from V and 4 bases from J, leaving 8 bases between. Germline values: CDR1 KGHSH, CDR2 LQKENI. The CDR3 sequence is CASSPKQSTGELFF. Written as DNA, the CDR3 is TGTGCCAGCTCACCAAAACAGAGCACCGGGGAGCTGTTTTTT.

This clonotype has only a few counts. The genes are TRBV3-1 and TRBJ2-3; 9 bases fit TRBD2. The ends lost 0 bases at V and 8 bases at J; junction bases unmatched: 12. This CDR3 spans 17 amino acids. Germline loops: CDR1 LGHDT, CDR2 YNNKEL (reference sequence). CDR3 protein: CASSQDRLAGRKPTQYF. In DNA, the CDR3 is TGTGCCAGCAGCCAAGATCGGCTAGCGGGAAGGAAGCCTACGCAGTATTTT.

The chain uses TRBV14 and TRBJ2-5; D is uncertain. CDR1 and CDR2 from the germline V gene are SGHDN and FVKESK. This CDR3 spans 15 amino acids. Trimming left V 0 bases short and J 0 bases short, with 8 bases between. CDR3 in DNA: TGTGCCAGCAGCCAAGATCGAGGTTACCAAGAGACCCAGTACTTC. This sequence encodes CASSQDRGYQETQYF.

CDR3 sequence reads: CASSPGEGYGYTF. CDR3 bases: TGTGCCAGCAGCCCCGGGGAGGGGTATGGCTACACCTTC. The chain carries TRBV5-6 and TRBJ1-2; perhaps TRBD1 as D (5 bases). The V end lost 4 bases, the J end lost 5 bases, and 12 bases lay between the germline ends. Germline V CDR1 and CDR2: SGHDT, YYEEEE. CDR3 length equals 13 residues.

This clonotype has at least ten counts. The V and J genes are TRBV6-2 or TRBV6-3 and TRBJ1-1; no definite D call. Trimming shortened V by 5 bases and J by 5 bases, and 15 bases separated the two germline ends. The CDR3 loop spans 14 amino acids. CDR1 and CDR2 (germline): MNHEY, SVGEGT. The CDR3: CASSPRVERTEAFF. The CDR3 region has the DNA TGTGCCAGCAGTCCCCGGGTGGAGAGGACTGAAGCTTTCTTT.

This clonotype appeared a few times. V is TRBV7-9 and J is TRBJ1-2, with 7 bases lining up with TRBD1. Germline V gene data show CDR1 as SEHNR and CDR2 as FQNEAQ (reference sequence). V gave up 5 bases and J gave up 4 bases; unmatched junction bases: 10. The CDR3 is 15 amino acids. CDR3 region: CASSTGTVSPYGYTF. CDR3 bases: TGTGCCAGCAGCACCGGGACAGTAAGCCCCTATGGCTACACCTTC.

Of note for this clonotype: At one of its ends the junction is not consistent with the germline gene, which may arise from a read error. The chain joins TRBV6-2 or TRBV6-3 to TRBJ2-7; 8 bases line up with TRBD2. Germline assignment: CDR1 MNHEY and CDR2 SVGEGT. This CDR3 has 16 amino acids. CDR3: CASYGTGGRFSYEHYF. DNA for the CDR3: TGTGCCAGCTACGGGACTGGCGGGAGGTTCTCCTACGAGCACTACTTC.

This chain connects TRBV28 to TRBJ2-5; 10 positions agree with TRBD1. CDR3 length: 15 residues. The germline CDR1 and CDR2 sequences are MDHEN and SYDVKM. J was trimmed by 5 bases and V by 4 bases; bases with no gene match: 7. This CDR3 reads CASSSQLTGGETQYF. The CDR3 DNA reads TGTGCCAGCAGTTCACAACTGACAGGGGGCGAGACCCAGTACTTC.

The chain carries TRBV25-1 and TRBJ2-2; D tentatively fits TRBD1 or TRBD2 (5 bases each). Per the germline V gene, CDR1 is MGHDK and CDR2 is SYGVNS. Trimming shortened V by 1 base and J by 4 bases, and 10 bases separated the two germline ends. CDR3 length: 15 residues. The CDR3 DNA reads as TGTGCCAGCAGTGAATGGGCAGGGAGCACCGGGGAGCTGTTTTTT. Its translation is CASSEWAGSTGELFF.

The gene calls are TRBV27 and TRBJ2-7; possible D gene TRBD1, 6 bases. CDR3 size: 15 residues. The germline CDR1 and CDR2 sequences are MNHEY and SMNVEV (reference sequence). Deletions cut 6 bases from V and 2 bases from J, with 17 bases between. The chain's CDR3 is CASRTSQGFPYEQYF. DNA of the CDR3: TGTGCCAGCAGGACTTCACAGGGATTCCCCTACGAGCAGTACTTC.

J is TRBJ2-7 and V is TRBV2, with D tentatively TRBD2 (5 bases). CDR1 is SNHLY, CDR2 FYNNEI, per germline. The CDR3 spans 14 residues. Deletions cut 3 bases from V and 3 bases from J, with 12 bases between. CDR3 sequence reads: CASSDGAVNYEQYF. The CDR3, as DNA: TGTGCCAGCAGTGATGGAGCGGTAAACTACGAGCAGTACTTC.

The chain has TRBV6-1 and TRBJ1-5, with TRBD1 as a possible D gene (6 bases). CDR1 and CDR2 from the germline V gene are MNHNS and SASEGT. V lost 0 bases, J lost 7 bases, and 13 bases lay in between. This CDR3 comprises 15 residues. The CDR3 here is CASSEARGFRQPQHF. For the CDR3, the DNA is TGTGCCAGCAGTGAAGCGAGGGGGTTCAGGCAGCCCCAGCATTTT.

The V and J genes are TRBV7-9 and TRBJ1-2; tentatively, D is TRBD1 (6 bases). Germline V gives CDR1 SEHNR, CDR2 FQNEAQ (reference sequence). This CDR3 region has 14 residues. The ends were cut back, 6 bases at V and 1 base at J, with 12 bases in the middle. As DNA, the CDR3 is TGTGCCAGCAGGGATAGGGACAATAACTATGGCTACACCTTC. As protein: CASRDRDNNYGYTF.

This clonotype has a count of ten or more. This sequence joins TRBV5-1 and TRBJ2-7; 7 bases map to TRBD1. Germline assignment: CDR1 SGHRS and CDR2 YFSETQ. CDR3 length: 16 residues. V shed 5 bases and J 2 bases; nucleotides not matched to a gene: 13. The chain's CDR3 is CASSTVSGQRAYEQYF. The CDR3 DNA follows: TGCGCCAGCAGTACCGTCTCGGGACAGAGAGCCTACGAGCAGTACTTC. Complete variable domain (other parts from reference TRBV5-1 and TRBJ2-7): KAGVTQTPRYLIKTRGQQVTLSCSPISGHRSVSWYQQTPGQGLQFLFEYFSETQRNKGNFPGRFSGRQFSNSRSEMNVSTLELGDSALYLCASSTVSGQRAYEQYFGPGTRLTVT.

This clonotype was counted only a few times. The rearrangement joins TRBV28 to TRBJ2-7, with 7 bases that match TRBD2. This CDR3 region has 14 residues. Germline assignment: CDR1 MDHEN and CDR2 SYDVKM. J was trimmed by 0 bases and V by 5 bases; bases with no gene match: 4. The CDR3 region is CASSPLAGSYEQYF. CDR3 nucleotide sequence: TGTGCCAGCAGTCCTTTAGCGGGCTCCTACGAGCAGTACTTC.

This clonotype was detected only a few times. This rearrangement joins TRBV20-1 to TRBJ1-1, with unresolved D. Germline CDR1 DFQATT, CDR2 SNEGSKA (reference sequence). The CDR3 contains 10 residues. Trimming stripped 3 bases from V and 6 bases from J, with 5 bases between. CDR3 sequence reads: CSARDSEAFF. CDR3 sequence (DNA): TGCAGTGCTAGGGATTCTGAAGCTTTCTTT.

This clonotype was picked up a small number of times. The gene calls are TRBV10-3 and TRBJ2-1; TRBD2 might be the D (5 bases). CDR1 ENHRY and CDR2 SYGVKD come from the germline V gene. The V and J ends lost 3 bases and 6 bases respectively, with 9 bases between them. This CDR3 spans 13 amino acids. The CDR3 loop reads CAISESGGNEQFF. The CDR3 bases are TGTGCCATCAGTGAAAGCGGTGGCAATGAGCAGTTCTTC.

The sample holds a few counts of this clonotype. V usage is TRBV12-3 or TRBV12-4 and J usage is TRBJ2-7; the match to TRBD2 covers 12 bases. CDR3 size: 15 residues. Trimming at V came to 6 bases and at J to 1 base, leaving 4 bases not matched to a gene. The CDR3 DNA reads as TGTGCCAGCAGCTTTGGGACTAGCGGGTCCTACGAGCAGTACTTC. Translation: CASSFGTSGSYEQYF.

The rearrangement joins TRBV7-9 to TRBJ2-2; no clear D. CDR1 and CDR2 from the germline V gene are SEHNR and FQNEAQ (reference sequence). CDR3 length: 16 residues. Trimming removed 2 bases from V and 3 bases from J, with 13 bases in between. CDR3 in amino acids: CASSLFAGADTGELFF. The CDR3 bases are TGTGCCAGCAGCTTATTTGCAGGTGCGGACACCGGGGAGCTGTTTTTT.

The chain is built from TRBV4-2 and TRBJ2-2, with D unresolved. V lost 4 bases to trimming and J lost 2 bases, with 14 bases between them. Germline values: CDR1 LGHNA, CDR2 YNFKEQ. The CDR3 consists of 16 residues. The CDR3 loop reads CASSPWTGINTGELFF. CDR3 nucleotides: TGTGCCAGCAGCCCCTGGACCGGAATTAACACCGGGGAGCTGTTTTTT.

The table lists this clonotype with a few counts. This chain joins TRBV7-6 and TRBJ2-1, with unresolved D. The CDR3 contains 13 residues. Germline CDR1 reads SGHVS; CDR2 reads FNYEAQ. Trimming removed 0 bases at V and 7 bases at J, with 7 bases between. CDR3 region: CASSLAWQNEQFF. The CDR3 bases are TGTGCCAGCAGCTTAGCGTGGCAGAATGAGCAGTTCTTC.

There are many counts of this clonotype. The V gene is TRBV7-8, the J gene TRBJ2-5; TRBD2 agrees at 13 bases. CDR1 and CDR2 from the germline V gene are SGHVS and FQNEAQ. V dropped 3 bases and J dropped 4; count of bases not matched to a gene: 14. CDR3 length: 19 residues. The CDR3: CASSFPLGLAGVKGETQYF. The CDR3 bases are TGTGCCAGCAGCTTCCCACTTGGACTAGCGGGAGTTAAGGGAGAGACCCAGTACTTC.